This T cell receptor (beta chain) was obtained from a study of human T cells and chemical hapten exposure. Documented time point: patch test 2, 6 weeks after DPC sensitization. Treatment here: therapeutic diphenylcyclopropenone sensitization with weekly scalp DPC. This clonotype was detected ten times or more. TCRdb re-called the RACE reads with MiXCR, one entry per CDR3 protein. This table holds tens of thousands of distinct CDR3 sequences, about 3.5% found once. The CDR3 is made up of 16 amino acids. Germline assignment: CDR1 MDHEN and CDR2 SYDVKM. V shed 6 bases and J shed 0 bases, with 15 bases lying between them.

The receptor's source is a man between 40 and 49 years old with alopecia areata. Some clones in this sample may be carry-over from other donors' samples. Sequencing was performed on whole blood, taken in connection with sensitization to the hapten diphenylcyclopropenone (DPC). The chain carries TRBV28 and TRBJ1-5, with D unclear. The CDR3 region is CASRPVQSVSNQPQHF. CDR3 in DNA: TGTGCCAGCAGGCCCGTACAGAGTGTTAGCAATCAGCCCCAGCATTTT.